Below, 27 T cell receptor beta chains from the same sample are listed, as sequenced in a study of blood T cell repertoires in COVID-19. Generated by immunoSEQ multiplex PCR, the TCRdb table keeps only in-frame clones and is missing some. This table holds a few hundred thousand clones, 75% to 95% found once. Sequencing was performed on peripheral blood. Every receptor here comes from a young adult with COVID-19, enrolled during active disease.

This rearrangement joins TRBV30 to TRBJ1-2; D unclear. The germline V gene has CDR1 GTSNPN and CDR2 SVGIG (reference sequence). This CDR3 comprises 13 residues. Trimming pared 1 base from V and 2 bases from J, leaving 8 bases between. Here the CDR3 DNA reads TGTGCCTGGAGTGATGGGAGCAACTATGGCTACACCTTC. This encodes CAWSDGSNYGYTF.

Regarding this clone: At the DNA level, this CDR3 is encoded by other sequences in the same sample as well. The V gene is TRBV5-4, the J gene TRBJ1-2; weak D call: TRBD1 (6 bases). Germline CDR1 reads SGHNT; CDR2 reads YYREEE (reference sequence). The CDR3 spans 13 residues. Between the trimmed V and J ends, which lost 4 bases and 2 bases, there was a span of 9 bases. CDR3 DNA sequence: TGTGCCAGCAGCCCGGACAGCAACTATGGCTACACCTTC. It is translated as CASSPDSNYGYTF. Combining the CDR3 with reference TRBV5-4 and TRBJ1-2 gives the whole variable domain ETGVTQSPTHLIKTRGQQVTLRCSSQSGHNTVSWYQQALGQGPQFIFQYYREEENGRGNFPPRFSGLQFPNYSSELNVNALELDDSALYLCASSPDSNYGYTFGSGTRLTVV.

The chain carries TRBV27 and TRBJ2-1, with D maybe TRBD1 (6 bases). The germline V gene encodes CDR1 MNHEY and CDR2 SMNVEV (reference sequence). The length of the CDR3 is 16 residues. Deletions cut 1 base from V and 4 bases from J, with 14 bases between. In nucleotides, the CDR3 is TGTGCCAGCAGTTTATTAGCAGGGGCCTTGTACAATGAGCAGTTCTTC. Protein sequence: CASSLLAGALYNEQFF.

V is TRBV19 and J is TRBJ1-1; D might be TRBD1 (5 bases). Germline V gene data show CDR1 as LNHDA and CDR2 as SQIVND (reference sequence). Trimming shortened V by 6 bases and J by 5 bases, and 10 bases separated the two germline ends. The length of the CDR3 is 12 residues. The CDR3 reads CASRAGFTEAFF. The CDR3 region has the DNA TGTGCCAGTAGGGCAGGGTTTACTGAAGCTTTCTTT. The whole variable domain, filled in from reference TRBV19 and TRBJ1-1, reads DGGITQSPKYLFRKEGQNVTLSCEQNLNHDAMYWYRQDPGQGLRLIYYSQIVNDFQKGDIAEGYSVSREKKESFPLTVTSAQKNPTAFYLCASRAGFTEAFFGQGTRLTVV.

The CDR3 DNA is TGCGCCAGCACGCCTCTAGCGGGAGAAACAGATACGCAGTATTTT. This sequence encodes CASTPLAGETDTQYF. This chain joins TRBV5-1 and TRBJ2-3, with 10 bases matching TRBD2. The length of the CDR3 is 15 residues. V was pared by 6 bases and J by 3 bases, with 7 bases of the junction left unmatched. From germline, CDR1 is SGHRS and CDR2 YFSETQ.

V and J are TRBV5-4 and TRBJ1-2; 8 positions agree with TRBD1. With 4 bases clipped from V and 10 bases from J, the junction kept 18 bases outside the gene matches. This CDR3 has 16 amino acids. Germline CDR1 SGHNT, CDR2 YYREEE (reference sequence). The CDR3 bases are TGTGCCAGCAGCCAATCAACAGGGGGGCCCTTGACGGACTACACCTTC. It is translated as CASSQSTGGPLTDYTF.

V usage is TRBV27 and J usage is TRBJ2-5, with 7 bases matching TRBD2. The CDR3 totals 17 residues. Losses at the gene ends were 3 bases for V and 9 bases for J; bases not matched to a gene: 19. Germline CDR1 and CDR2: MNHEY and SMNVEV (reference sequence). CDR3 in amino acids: CASSFLNSASGPGAQYF. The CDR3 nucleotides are TGTGCCAGCAGTTTTCTAAATAGTGCTAGCGGCCCTGGGGCCCAGTACTTC.

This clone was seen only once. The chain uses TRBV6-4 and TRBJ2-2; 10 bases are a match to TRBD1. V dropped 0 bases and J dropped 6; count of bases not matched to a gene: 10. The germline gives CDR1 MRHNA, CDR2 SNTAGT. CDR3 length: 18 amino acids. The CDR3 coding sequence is TGTGCCAGCAGTGACTCCCCTATGACAGGGGGCGCCTCCGGGGAGCTGTTTTTT. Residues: CASSDSPMTGGASGELFF.

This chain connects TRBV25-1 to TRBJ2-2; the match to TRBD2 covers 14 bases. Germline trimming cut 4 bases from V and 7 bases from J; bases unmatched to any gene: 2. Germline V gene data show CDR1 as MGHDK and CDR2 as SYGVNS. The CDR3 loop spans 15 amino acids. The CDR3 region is CASSGLAGGGGELFF. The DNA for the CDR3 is TGTGCCAGCAGTGGACTAGCGGGAGGGGGCGGGGAGCTGTTTTTT. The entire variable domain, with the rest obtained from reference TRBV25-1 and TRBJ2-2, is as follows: EADIYQTPRYLVIGTGKKITLECSQTMGHDKMYWYQQDPGMELHLIHYSYGVNSTEKGDLSSESTVSRIRTEHFPLTLESARPSHTSQYLCASSGLAGGGGELFFGEGSRLTVL.

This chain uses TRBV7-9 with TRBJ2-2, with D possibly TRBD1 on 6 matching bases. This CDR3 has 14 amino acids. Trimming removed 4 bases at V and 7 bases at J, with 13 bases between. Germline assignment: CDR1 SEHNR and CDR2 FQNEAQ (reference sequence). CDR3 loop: CASSSQGLIGELFF. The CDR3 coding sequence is TGTGCCAGCAGCTCCCAGGGGTTGATCGGGGAGCTGTTTTTT.

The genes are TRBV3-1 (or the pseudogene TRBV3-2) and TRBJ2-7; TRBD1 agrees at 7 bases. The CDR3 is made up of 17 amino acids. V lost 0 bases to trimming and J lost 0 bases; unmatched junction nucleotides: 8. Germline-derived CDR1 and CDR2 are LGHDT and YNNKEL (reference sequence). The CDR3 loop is CASSQEDRIVSSYEQYF. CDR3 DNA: TGTGCCAGCAGCCAAGAGGACAGGATTGTCAGCTCCTACGAGCAGTACTTC.

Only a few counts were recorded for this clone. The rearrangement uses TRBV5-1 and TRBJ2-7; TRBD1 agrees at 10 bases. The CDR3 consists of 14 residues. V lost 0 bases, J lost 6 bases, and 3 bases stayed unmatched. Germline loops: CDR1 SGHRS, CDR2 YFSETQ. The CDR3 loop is CASSLGTGGAEQYF. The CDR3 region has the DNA TGCGCCAGCAGCTTGGGGACAGGGGGAGCCGAGCAGTACTTC.

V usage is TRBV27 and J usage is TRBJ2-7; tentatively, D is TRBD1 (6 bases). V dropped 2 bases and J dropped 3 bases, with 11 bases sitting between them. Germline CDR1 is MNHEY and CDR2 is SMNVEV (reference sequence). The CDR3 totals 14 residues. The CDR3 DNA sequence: TGTGCCAGCAGTTTAACGGCAGGGGACTACGAGCAGTACTTC. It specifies CASSLTAGDYEQYF.

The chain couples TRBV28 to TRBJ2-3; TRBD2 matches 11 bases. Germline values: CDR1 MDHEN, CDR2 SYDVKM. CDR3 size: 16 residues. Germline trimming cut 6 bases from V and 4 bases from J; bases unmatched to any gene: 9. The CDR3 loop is CASSRGTSGAADTQYF. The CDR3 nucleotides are TGTGCCAGCAGCCGTGGGACTAGCGGAGCGGCAGATACGCAGTATTTT.

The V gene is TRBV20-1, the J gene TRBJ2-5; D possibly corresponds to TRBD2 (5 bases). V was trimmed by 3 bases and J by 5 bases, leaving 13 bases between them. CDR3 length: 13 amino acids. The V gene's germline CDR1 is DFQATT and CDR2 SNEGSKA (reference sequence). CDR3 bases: TGCAGTGCTAGTGTCGGCCCGGGGGAGACCCAGTACTTC. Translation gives CSASVGPGETQYF.

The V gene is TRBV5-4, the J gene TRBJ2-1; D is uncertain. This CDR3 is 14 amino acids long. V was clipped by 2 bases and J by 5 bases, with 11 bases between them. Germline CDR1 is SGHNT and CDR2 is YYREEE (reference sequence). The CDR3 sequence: CASSFGLGNNEQFF. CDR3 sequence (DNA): TGTGCCAGCAGCTTCGGGTTAGGTAACAATGAGCAGTTCTTC.

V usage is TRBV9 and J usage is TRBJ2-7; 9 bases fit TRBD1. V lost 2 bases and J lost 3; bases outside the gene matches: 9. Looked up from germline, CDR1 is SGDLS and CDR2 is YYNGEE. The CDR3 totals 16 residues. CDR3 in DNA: TGTGCCAGCAGCGTGGGTGCCGGGACAGGGATCTACGAGCAGTACTTC. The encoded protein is CASSVGAGTGIYEQYF. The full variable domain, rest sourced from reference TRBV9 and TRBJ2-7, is DSGVTQTPKHLITATGQRVTLRCSPRSGDLSVYWYQQSLDQGLQFLIQYYNGEERAKGNILERFSAQQFPDLHSELNLSSLELGDSALYFCASSVGAGTGIYEQYFGPGTRLTVT.

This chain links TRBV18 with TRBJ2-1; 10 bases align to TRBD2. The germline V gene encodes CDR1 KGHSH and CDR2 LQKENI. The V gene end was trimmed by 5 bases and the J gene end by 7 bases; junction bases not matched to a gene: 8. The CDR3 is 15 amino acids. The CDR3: CASSLSSGRRNEQFF. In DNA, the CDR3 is TGTGCCAGCTCATTATCTAGCGGGAGAAGGAATGAGCAGTTCTTC. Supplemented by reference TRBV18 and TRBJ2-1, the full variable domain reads NAGVMQNPRHLVRRRGQEARLRCSPMKGHSHVYWYRQLPEEGLKFMVYLQKENIIDESGMPKERFSAEFPKEGPSILRIQQVVRGDSAAYFCASSLSSGRRNEQFFGPGTRLTVL.

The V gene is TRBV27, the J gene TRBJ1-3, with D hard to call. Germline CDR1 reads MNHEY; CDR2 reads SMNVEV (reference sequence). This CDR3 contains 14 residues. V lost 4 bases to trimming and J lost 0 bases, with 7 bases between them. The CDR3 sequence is CASSYSGSGNTIYF. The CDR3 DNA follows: TGTGCCAGCAGTTATTCAGGCTCTGGAAACACCATATATTTT.

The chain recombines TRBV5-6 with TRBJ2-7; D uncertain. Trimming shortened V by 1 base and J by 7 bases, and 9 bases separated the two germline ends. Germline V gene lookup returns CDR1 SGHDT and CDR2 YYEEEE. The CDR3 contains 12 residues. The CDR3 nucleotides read TGTGCCAGCAGCTTGTTTCGGTCAGAGCAGTACTTC. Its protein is CASSLFRSEQYF.

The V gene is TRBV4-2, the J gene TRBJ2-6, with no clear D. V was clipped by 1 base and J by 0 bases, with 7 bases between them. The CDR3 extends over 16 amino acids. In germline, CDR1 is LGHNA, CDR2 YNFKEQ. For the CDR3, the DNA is TGTGCCAGCAGCCAAGCGCGTGGCTCTGGGGCCAACGTCCTGACTTTC. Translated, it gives CASSQARGSGANVLTF.

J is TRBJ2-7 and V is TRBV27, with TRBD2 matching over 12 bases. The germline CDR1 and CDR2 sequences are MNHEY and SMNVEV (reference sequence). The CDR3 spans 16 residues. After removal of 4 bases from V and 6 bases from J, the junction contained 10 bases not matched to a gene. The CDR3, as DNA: TGTGCCAGCAGTTCAAACAATGGACTAGCGGGACCCGAGCAGTACTTC. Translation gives CASSSNNGLAGPEQYF.

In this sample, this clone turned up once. The CDR3 is CASSFYRSETQYF. The CDR3 bases are TGTGCCAGCAGCTTTTACAGGAGTGAGACCCAGTACTTC. The chain carries TRBV5-4 and TRBJ2-5; TRBD1 might be the D (5 bases). The CDR3 totals 13 residues. The germline V gene encodes CDR1 SGHNT and CDR2 YYREEE (reference sequence). V was shortened by 2 bases and J by 5 bases, with 10 bases between the two germline ends.

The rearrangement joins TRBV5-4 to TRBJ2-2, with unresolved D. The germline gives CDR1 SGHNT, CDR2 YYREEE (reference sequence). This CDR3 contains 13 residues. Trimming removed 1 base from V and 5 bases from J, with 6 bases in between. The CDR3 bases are TGTGCCAGCAGCTTGCGTCAGACCGGGGAGCTGTTTTTT. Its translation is CASSLRQTGELFF.

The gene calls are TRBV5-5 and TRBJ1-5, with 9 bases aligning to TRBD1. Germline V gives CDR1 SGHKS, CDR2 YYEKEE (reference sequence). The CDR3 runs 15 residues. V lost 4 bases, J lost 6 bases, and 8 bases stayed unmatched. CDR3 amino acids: CASSAGTGFGQPQHF. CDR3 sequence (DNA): TGTGCCAGCAGCGCCGGGACAGGGTTCGGTCAGCCCCAGCATTTT.

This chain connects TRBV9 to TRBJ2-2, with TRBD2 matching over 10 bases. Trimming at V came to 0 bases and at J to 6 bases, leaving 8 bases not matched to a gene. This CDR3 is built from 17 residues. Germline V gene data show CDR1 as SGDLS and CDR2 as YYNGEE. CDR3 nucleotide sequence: TGTGCCAGCAGCGTAGCGTTGAGGACTAGCGGACCCGGGGAGCTGTTTTTT. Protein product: CASSVALRTSGPGELFF.

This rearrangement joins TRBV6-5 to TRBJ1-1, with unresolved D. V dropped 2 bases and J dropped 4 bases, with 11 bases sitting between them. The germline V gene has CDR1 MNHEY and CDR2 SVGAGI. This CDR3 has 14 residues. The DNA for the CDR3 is TGTGCCAGCAGTTACGATGGAGGGAGCACTGAAGCTTTCTTT. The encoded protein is CASSYDGGSTEAFF.